The 14 T cell receptor beta chains below all came from one sample that was sequenced in a study of T cells after yellow fever vaccination. TCRdb reprocessed the 5' RACE reads with MiXCR, giving one entry per CDR3 protein. Of about 260,000 distinct CDR3 sequences listed, over 10% are singletons. The material was CD4+ T cells sorted from PBMCs, obtained 45 days after the yellow fever booster vaccination. The receptors were gathered from a man in his thirties or forties who received the YFV17D yellow fever vaccine.

This chain joins TRBV11-2 and TRBJ2-1; D may correspond to TRBD1 or TRBD2 (5 bases each). CDR1 SGHAT and CDR2 FQNNGV come from the germline V gene. Trimming cost V 6 bases and J 12 bases, with 24 bases left between them. The CDR3 is 15 amino acids. CDR3 sequence reads: CASSSGTPGTDGQFF. The CDR3 DNA reads TGTGCCAGCAGTTCCGGGACGCCTGGAACGGATGGGCAGTTCTTC.

V gene TRBV18 combines with J gene TRBJ2-1; D remains unclear. This CDR3 spans 17 amino acids. V was clipped by 0 bases and J by 0 bases, with 12 bases between them. Germline-derived CDR1 and CDR2 are KGHSH and LQKENI. The CDR3 here is CASSPPISRSSYNEQFF. CDR3 bases: TGTGCCAGCTCACCACCTATCAGCCGGAGCTCCTACAATGAGCAGTTCTTC.

This clonotype was observed many times. CDR3 loop: CASSLAGSDTQYF. The DNA of the CDR3 is TGCGCCAGCAGCTTGGCCGGGTCAGATACGCAGTATTTT. The chain has TRBV5-1 and TRBJ2-3; no firm D call. The CDR3 is 13 residues long. V lost 0 bases and J 4 bases, leaving 6 bases between the germline ends. The germline V gene encodes CDR1 SGHRS and CDR2 YFSETQ.

V gene TRBV28 combines with J gene TRBJ1-4; D is unresolved. Trimming left V 3 bases short and J 0 bases short, with 5 bases between. From germline, CDR1 is MDHEN and CDR2 SYDVKM. The CDR3 consists of 14 residues. CDR3 in amino acids: CASSFHATNEKLFF. As DNA, the CDR3 is TGTGCCAGCAGTTTCCATGCAACTAATGAAAAACTGTTTTTT.

The chain is built from TRBV29-1 and TRBJ2-7; D may be TRBD2 (5 bases). V was cut by 7 bases and J by 6 bases, with 13 bases left in between. Germline CDR1 and CDR2: SQVTM and ANQGSEA. The CDR3 sequence is 11 residues long. In DNA form, the CDR3 reads TGCAGCGCCTCAAGCCGGGGCGAGCAGTACTTC. This encodes CSASSRGEQYF.

This clonotype was seen more than once but under ten times. The V gene is TRBV7-2, the J gene TRBJ2-1; 9 bases fit TRBD2. From germline, CDR1 is SGHTA and CDR2 FQGNSA. This CDR3 has 16 residues. Trimming took 4 bases from V and 8 from J; bases not matched to a gene: 12. CDR3 in amino acids: CASSSAGLAGVYEQFF. CDR3 coding DNA: TGTGCCAGCAGCTCAGCAGGGTTAGCGGGAGTCTATGAGCAGTTCTTC.

This clonotype was seen a handful of times. The V gene is TRBV20-1, the J gene TRBJ2-3; D may be TRBD2 (5 bases). Germline CDR1 reads DFQATT; CDR2 reads SNEGSKA (reference sequence). Trimming removed 3 bases at V and 4 bases at J, with 11 bases between. The CDR3 has 13 amino acids. The chain's CDR3 is CSARTRGPDTQYF. In nucleotides, the CDR3 is TGCAGTGCTAGGACGAGAGGGCCAGATACGCAGTATTTT.

The V call is TRBV30, the J call TRBJ2-3; no clear D gene. The CDR3 spans 13 residues. Per germline, CDR1 GTSNPN and CDR2 SVGIG (reference sequence). The germline V and J ends were trimmed by 0 bases and 11 bases, with 15 bases remaining between them. In DNA, the CDR3 is TGTGCCTGGAGTGTAACCGCGTCAGCCAGGCAGTATTTT. Protein: CAWSVTASARQYF.

This clonotype showed up just a few times. This rearrangement joins TRBV20-1 to TRBJ2-2; the D gene could be TRBD1 or TRBD2 (5 bases each). The ends were cut back, 6 bases at V and 0 bases at J, with 14 bases in the middle. Germline CDR1 and CDR2: DFQATT and SNEGSKA (reference sequence). The CDR3 covers 15 residues. CDR3 in amino acids: CSAHSGTPNTGELFF. The CDR3 DNA reads as TGCAGTGCCCACTCGGGGACGCCGAACACCGGGGAGCTGTTTTTT.

The chain is built from TRBV20-1 and TRBJ2-7; D remains ambiguous. The CDR3 extends over 13 amino acids. Germline V gene sequence: CDR1 DFQATT, CDR2 SNEGSKA (reference sequence). Trimming took 5 bases from V and 3 from J, leaving 14 bases between them. CDR3 residues: CSADDIVGYEQYF. CDR3 nucleotide sequence: TGCAGTGCTGACGACATAGTGGGCTACGAGCAGTACTTC.

The rearrangement joins TRBV20-1 to TRBJ2-6; D not resolved. The CDR3 runs 12 residues. CDR1 DFQATT and CDR2 SNEGSKA come from the germline V gene (reference sequence). Trimming pared 4 bases from V and 2 bases from J, leaving 3 bases between. As DNA, the CDR3 is TGCAGTGCTACCCCTGGGGCCAACGTCCTGACTTTC. This encodes CSATPGANVLTF.

The V gene is TRBV29-1, the J gene TRBJ1-2, with TRBD1 as a possible D gene (5 bases). V was trimmed by 6 bases and J by 8 bases, leaving 16 bases between them. Germline V lookup: CDR1 SQVTM, CDR2 ANQGSEA. The CDR3 runs 12 residues. CDR3 protein: CSVGGGPWGYTF. The CDR3 nucleotides are TGCAGCGTCGGGGGGGGTCCTTGGGGCTACACCTTC.

The chain links TRBV7-8 to TRBJ2-7, with TRBD1 identical over 10 bases. The CDR3 has 16 amino acids. V shed 3 bases and J 6 bases; nucleotides not matched to a gene: 11. Germline V CDR1 and CDR2: SGHVS, FQNEAQ. The CDR3 DNA reads TGTGCCAGCAGCTTCCCCCTAGGGACAGGGGCTGTCGAGCAGTACTTC. Translated, it gives CASSFPLGTGAVEQYF.

The chain has TRBV19 and TRBJ2-1; tentatively, D is TRBD2 (6 bases). This CDR3 contains 14 residues. Germline CDR1 and CDR2: LNHDA and SQIVND (reference sequence). Between the trimmed V and J ends, which lost 3 bases and 8 bases, there was a span of 14 bases. The CDR3, as DNA: TGTGCCAGTAGTATGCAGGCTCGGAGGGATGAGCAGTTCTTC. Translation gives CASSMQARRDEQFF.